The clone carrying this T cell receptor beta chain was recorded at least ten times. Unique molecular identifiers tagged individual cDNA molecules. MiXCR was run by TCRdb on the 5' RACE reads, yielding one entry per CDR3 protein. The table records 43,000 or so distinct CDR3 sequences, around 7.8% of them present only once. These data are taken from a study of early T cells in non-severe SARS-CoV-2 infection. The source material was whole blood. The receptor comes from an adult who was a healthcare worker with PCR-confirmed SARS-CoV-2 infection or an uninfected control (not recorded which).

The CDR3 reads CASSSTANTGELFF. In nucleotides, the CDR3 is TGTGCCAGCAGCTCTACAGCGAACACCGGGGAGCTGTTTTTT. V is TRBV5-4 and J is TRBJ2-2; D ambiguous. The CDR3 length is 14 residues. CDR1 is SGHNT, CDR2 YYREEE, per germline (reference sequence). Trimming cost V 3 bases and J 0 bases, with 6 bases left between them.